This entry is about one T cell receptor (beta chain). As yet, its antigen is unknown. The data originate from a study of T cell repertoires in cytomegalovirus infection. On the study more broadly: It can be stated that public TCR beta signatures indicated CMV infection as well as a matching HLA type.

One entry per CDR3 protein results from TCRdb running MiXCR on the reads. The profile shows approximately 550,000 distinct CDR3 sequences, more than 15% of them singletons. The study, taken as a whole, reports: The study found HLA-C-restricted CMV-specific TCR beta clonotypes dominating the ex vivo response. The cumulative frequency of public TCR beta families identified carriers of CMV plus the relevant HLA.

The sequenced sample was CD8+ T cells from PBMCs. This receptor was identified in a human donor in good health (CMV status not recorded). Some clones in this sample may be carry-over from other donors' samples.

The CDR3 sequence is CASSSLGREYNEQFF. CDR3 DNA sequence: TGTGCCAGTAGTAGCCTGGGACGGGAATACAATGAGCAGTTCTTC. The chain combines TRBV19 with TRBJ2-1, with D possibly being TRBD1 or TRBD2 (5 bases each). CDR1 and CDR2 (germline): LNHDA, SQIVND (reference sequence). Trimming pared 4 bases from V and 4 bases from J, leaving 14 bases between. The CDR3 totals 15 residues. The full variable domain, completed using reference TRBV19 and TRBJ2-1, is DGGITQSPKYLFRKEGQNVTLSCEQNLNHDAMYWYRQDPGQGLRLIYYSQIVNDFQKGDIAEGYSVSREKKESFPLTVTSAQKNPTAFYLCASSSLGREYNEQFFGPGTRLTVL.